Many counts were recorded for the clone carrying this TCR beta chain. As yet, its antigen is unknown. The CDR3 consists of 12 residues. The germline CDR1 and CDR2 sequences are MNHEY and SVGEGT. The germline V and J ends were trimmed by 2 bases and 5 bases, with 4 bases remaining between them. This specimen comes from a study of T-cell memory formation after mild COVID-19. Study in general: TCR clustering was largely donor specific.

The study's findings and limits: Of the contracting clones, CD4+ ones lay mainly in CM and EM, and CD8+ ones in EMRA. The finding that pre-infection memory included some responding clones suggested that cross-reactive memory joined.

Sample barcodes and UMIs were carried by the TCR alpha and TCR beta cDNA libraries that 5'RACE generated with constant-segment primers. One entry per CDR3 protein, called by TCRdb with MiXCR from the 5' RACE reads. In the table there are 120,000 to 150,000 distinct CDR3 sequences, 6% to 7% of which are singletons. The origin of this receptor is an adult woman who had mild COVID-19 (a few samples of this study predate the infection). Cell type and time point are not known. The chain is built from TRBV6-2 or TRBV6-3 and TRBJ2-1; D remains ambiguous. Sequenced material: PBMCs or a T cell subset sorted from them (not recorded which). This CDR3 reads CASSYPNNEQFF. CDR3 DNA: TGTGCCAGCAGTTACCCAAACAATGAGCAGTTCTTC.